The clone carrying this T cell receptor beta chain was found many times. Antigen: not known. Unique molecular identifiers were in the cDNA, with template-switch universal primer binding. MiXCR, applied by TCRdb to the 5' RACE reads, yields one record per CDR3 protein. The repertoire consists of roughly 280,000 distinct CDR3 sequences, with roughly 10% occurring once and the leading ten covering around 7.1%. These data originate in a study of identical twins. Whole-study findings and limits: Memory repertoires showed no such pattern, whereas abundant cord blood beta clonotypes carried fewer insertions.

Deletions cut 3 bases from V and 3 bases from J, with 9 bases between. CDR3 length: 13 residues. The sample was also reused in another study, on yellow fever vaccine responses in identical twins.

The sample comprised CD8+ T cells sorted from blood. The origin of this receptor is a woman aged 18-29 years in good health. The chain combines TRBV12-3 or TRBV12-4 with TRBJ2-7, with TRBD2 as a possible D gene (5 bases). CDR3: CASSFSGNYEQYF. As DNA, the CDR3 is TGTGCCAGCAGTTTTTCCGGGAACTACGAGCAGTACTTC.